Following are 27 T cell receptor beta chains from one sample sequenced in a study of control samples from healthy donors and cancer patients. Libraries were prepared by immunoSEQ multiplex PCR; TCRdb keeps only in-frame clonotypes and omits some of them. The table shows approximately 120,000 clones, with around 92% occurring only once. The sequenced sample consisted of PBMCs. These TCRs come from a man older than 75 with head and neck cancer.

DNA for the CDR3: TGTGCCAGTAGATCTACTAGCGGGGCTTCCTACGAGCAGTACTTC. Translation gives CASRSTSGASYEQYF. The chain employs TRBV19 and TRBJ2-7; 10 nucleotides match TRBD2. Germline CDR1 LNHDA, CDR2 SQIVND (reference sequence). This CDR3 is 15 amino acids long. The trim removed 6 bases at V and 1 base at J, leaving 6 bases unmatched.

This rearrangement joins TRBV27 to TRBJ2-7, with 7 nucleotides matching TRBD2. V lost 6 bases to trimming and J lost 3 bases; unmatched junction nucleotides: 5. CDR3 length equals 13 residues. Germline V CDR1 and CDR2: MNHEY, SMNVEV (reference sequence). CDR3 in DNA: TGTGCCAGCAGGTTCGGGGGGAGCTACGAGCAGTACTTC. It yields the protein CASRFGGSYEQYF.

V gene TRBV7-9 combines with J gene TRBJ2-7; 11 positions agree with TRBD1. The V gene end was trimmed by 5 bases and the J gene end by 5 bases; junction bases not matched to a gene: 5. The CDR3 extends over 14 amino acids. CDR1 and CDR2 from the germline V gene are SEHNR and FQNEAQ (reference sequence). The CDR3 DNA is TGTGCCAGCAGCCCGCGGACAGGGGGCAACGAGCAGTACTTC. This translates into CASSPRTGGNEQYF.

This clone has only a few counts. The chain couples TRBV7-7 to TRBJ2-1; 9 bases match TRBD1. V lost 2 bases to trimming and J lost 7 bases; unmatched junction nucleotides: 18. Per germline, CDR1 SSHAT and CDR2 FNYEAQ (reference sequence). The CDR3 is 19 residues long. This chain's CDR3 is CASSLKESTGTGIPNEQFF. The CDR3 DNA reads as TGTGCCAGCAGCTTAAAGGAAAGCACCGGGACAGGGATCCCAAATGAGCAGTTCTTC.

The chain recombines TRBV19 with TRBJ2-7, with 11 bases identical to TRBD1. Germline CDR1 reads LNHDA; CDR2 reads SQIVND (reference sequence). J lost 12 bases, V lost 5 bases, and 6 bases had no gene match. The CDR3 runs to 12 residues. CDR3 nucleotides: TGTGCCAGTAGTGACCGGGACAGGGGGACGTACTTC. Translating gives CASSDRDRGTYF.

V gene TRBV11-2 combines with J gene TRBJ1-2; no firm D call. V lost 2 bases and J lost 4, with 11 bases in between. The V gene's germline CDR1 is SGHAT and CDR2 FQNNGV. The CDR3 extends over 14 amino acids. The CDR3 is CASSLSSDTYGYTF. The DNA for the CDR3 is TGTGCCAGCAGCTTATCCTCTGACACCTATGGCTACACCTTC.

This sequence joins TRBV2 and TRBJ2-1, with 8 bases aligning to TRBD2. CDR1 is SNHLY, CDR2 FYNNEI, per germline. This CDR3 has 14 amino acids. The trim removed 6 bases at V and 0 bases at J, leaving 1 base unmatched. CDR3 sequence: CASSGRASYNEQFF. CDR3 nucleotides: TGTGCCAGCAGCGGGAGGGCCTCCTACAATGAGCAGTTCTTC. The full variable domain, completed using reference TRBV2 and TRBJ2-1, is EPEVTQTPSHQVTQMGQEVILRCVPISNHLYFYWYRQILGQKVEFLVSFYNNEISEKSEIFDDQFSVERPDGSNFTLKIRSTKLEDSAMYFCASSGRASYNEQFFGPGTRLTVL.

The chain employs TRBV7-2 and TRBJ2-7; TRBD1 agrees at 7 bases. Trimming removed 5 bases from V and 0 bases from J; junction bases left unmatched: 4. Germline-derived CDR1 and CDR2 are SGHTA and FQGNSA. This CDR3 spans 14 amino acids. The CDR3 is CASSTRDSSYEQYF. CDR3 coding DNA: TGTGCCAGCAGCACCCGGGACAGCTCCTACGAGCAGTACTTC.

This sequence joins TRBV30 and TRBJ1-3; D is ambiguous. V dropped 0 bases and J dropped 3 bases, with 12 bases sitting between them. The CDR3 sequence is 15 residues long. The germline CDR1 and CDR2 sequences are GTSNPN and SVGIG (reference sequence). The CDR3 sequence: CAWSVRALLGNTIYF. The CDR3 bases are TGTGCCTGGAGTGTACGAGCGCTACTTGGAAACACCATATATTTT. Complete variable domain (other parts from reference TRBV30 and TRBJ1-3): SQTIHQWPATLVQPVGSPLSLECTVEGTSNPNLYWYRQAAGRGLQLLFYSVGIGQISSEVPQNLSASRPQDRQFILSSKKLLLSDSGFYLCAWSVRALLGNTIYFGEGSWLTVV.

Worth noting for this clone: An end of the junction does not agree with germline; a read error may underlie this. This sequence joins TRBV3-1 (or the pseudogene TRBV3-2) and TRBJ2-7; TRBD1 matches at 7 bases. CDR3 length: 15 residues. The V gene's germline CDR1 is LGHDT and CDR2 YNNKEL (reference sequence). For the CDR3, the DNA is TGTGCTAGCAGCCAAACTTGGACAGGCTCCTACGAGCAGTACTTC. Translation gives CASSQTWTGSYEQYF.

This clone was recorded only once. The J gene is TRBJ2-1, the V gene TRBV29-1, with unresolved D. The CDR3 is 12 residues long. CDR1 is SQVTM, CDR2 ANQGSEA, per germline. The V and J ends lost 6 bases and 7 bases respectively, with 13 bases between them. CDR3 sequence (DNA): TGCAGCGTCGATAACCCCCGGAATGAGCAGTTCTTC. Its translation is CSVDNPRNEQFF.

The chain joins TRBV2 to TRBJ2-7, with D perhaps TRBD2 (5 bases). Germline CDR1 reads SNHLY; CDR2 reads FYNNEI. Trimming shortened V by 7 bases and J by 3 bases, and 13 bases separated the two germline ends. The CDR3 is 13 residues long. The CDR3 DNA sequence: TGTGCCAGCAAGCGGCCAGAGCACTACGAGCAGTACTTC. Protein: CASKRPEHYEQYF.

The chain carries TRBV11-2 and TRBJ1-2; no clear D gene. CDR1 and CDR2 (germline): SGHAT, FQNNGV. Trimming removed 1 base at V and 5 bases at J, with 11 bases between. The CDR3 consists of 14 residues. DNA for the CDR3: TGTGCCAGCAGCTTAGGAGGAACAAGTTATGGCTACACCTTC. Translated, it gives CASSLGGTSYGYTF.

The V gene is TRBV3-1 (or the pseudogene TRBV3-2), the J gene TRBJ1-2, with a tentative D call TRBD1 (5 bases). V was pared by 4 bases and J by 5 bases, with 20 bases between. Germline values: CDR1 LGHDT, CDR2 YNNKEL (reference sequence). The CDR3 totals 16 residues. The CDR3 protein is CASSRYHGRASYGYTF. CDR3 nucleotide sequence: TGTGCCAGCAGCCGATATCACGGCAGGGCCTCTTATGGCTACACCTTC.

The rearrangement links TRBV30 to TRBJ1-2; no clear D. The V gene lost 0 bases and the J gene lost 8 bases, with 10 bases spanning the gap. Germline values: CDR1 GTSNPN, CDR2 SVGIG (reference sequence). This CDR3 has 12 amino acids. The CDR3 sequence: CAWSVSRGGYTF. The CDR3 bases are TGTGCCTGGAGTGTAAGCCGCGGAGGCTACACCTTC. Based on the CDR3 plus reference TRBV30 and TRBJ1-2, the full variable domain is SQTIHQWPATLVQPVGSPLSLECTVEGTSNPNLYWYRQAAGRGLQLLFYSVGIGQISSEVPQNLSASRPQDRQFILSSKKLLLSDSGFYLCAWSVSRGGYTFGSGTRLTVV.

This rearrangement joins TRBV2 to TRBJ1-6; D remains unclear. The CDR3 sequence is 14 residues long. Trimming pared 0 bases from V and 10 bases from J, leaving 10 bases between. Germline assignment: CDR1 SNHLY and CDR2 FYNNEI. The CDR3 DNA is TGTGCCAGCAGTGAAGCGCTTGGAGAATCACCCCTCCACTTT. Protein sequence: CASSEALGESPLHF.

The rearrangement links TRBV6-2 or TRBV6-3 to TRBJ1-5, with D perhaps matching TRBD1 (5 bases). This CDR3 contains 14 residues. The V end lost 5 bases, the J end lost 5 bases, and 13 bases lay between the germline ends. Germline CDR1 reads MNHEY; CDR2 reads SVGEGT. The CDR3 nucleotides read TGTGCCAGCAGTCCCAGGACACCCGATCAGCCCCAGCATTTT. Its translation is CASSPRTPDQPQHF.

This clone was counted once. The DNA for the CDR3 is TGTGCCTGGAGTCTTAGTAGGGATACGCAGTATTTT. Translating gives CAWSLSRDTQYF. The chain joins TRBV30 to TRBJ2-3; D is ambiguous. The CDR3 has 12 amino acids. The V gene's germline CDR1 is GTSNPN and CDR2 SVGIG (reference sequence). V was trimmed by 2 bases and J by 6 bases, leaving 9 bases between them.

The chain links TRBV2 to TRBJ2-3; 9 bases fit TRBD2. The germline V gene encodes CDR1 SNHLY and CDR2 FYNNEI. This CDR3 spans 15 amino acids. Losses at the gene ends were 7 bases for V and 4 bases for J; bases not matched to a gene: 9. CDR3 in amino acids: CASTSGRGGPDTQYF. DNA of the CDR3: TGTGCCAGCACCTCGGGGCGGGGGGGCCCAGATACGCAGTATTTT.

The chain links TRBV30 to TRBJ2-6, with D unclear. The CDR3 loop spans 13 amino acids. CDR1 GTSNPN and CDR2 SVGIG come from the germline V gene (reference sequence). Trimming shortened V by 7 bases and J by 2 bases, and 9 bases separated the two germline ends. CDR3 amino acids: CAFDETGANVLTF. CDR3 DNA sequence: TGTGCCTTTGACGAGACTGGGGCCAACGTCCTGACTTTC.

The chain recombines TRBV6-5 with TRBJ1-2; D gene uncertain. CDR1 and CDR2 from the germline V gene are MNHEY and SVGAGI. V shed 2 bases and J shed 4 bases, with 8 bases lying between them. This CDR3 comprises 13 residues. CDR3 sequence (DNA): TGTGCCAGCAGTTACGAGCCCGTCTATGGCTACACCTTC. This translates into CASSYEPVYGYTF.

The chain recombines TRBV4-2 with TRBJ2-1; a weak D match, TRBD2 (5 bases). This CDR3 has 12 amino acids. Between the trimmed V and J ends, which lost 3 bases and 13 bases, there was a span of 13 bases. The V gene's germline CDR1 is LGHNA and CDR2 YNFKEQ. CDR3 in amino acids: CASSHELGFQFF. CDR3 nucleotides: TGTGCCAGCAGCCACGAACTAGGTTTCCAGTTCTTC.

This clone was found once. The chain has TRBV7-2 and TRBJ2-1; 8 positions agree with TRBD2. CDR3 size: 15 residues. Looked up from germline, CDR1 is SGHTA and CDR2 is FQGNSA. The junction had 7 bases not matched to a gene; V was cut back by 4 bases and J by 5 bases. Here the CDR3 reads CASSSTSGLHNEQFF. The DNA of the CDR3 is TGTGCCAGCAGCTCCACTAGCGGCCTCCACAATGAGCAGTTCTTC.

V gene TRBV30 combines with J gene TRBJ1-3; D is perhaps TRBD1 (5 bases). The CDR3 has 14 amino acids. The V gene lost 5 bases and the J gene lost 2 bases, with 13 bases spanning the gap. Germline-derived CDR1 and CDR2 are GTSNPN and SVGIG (reference sequence). CDR3: CAWDEGQAGNTIYF. The CDR3, as DNA: TGTGCCTGGGATGAGGGGCAGGCTGGAAACACCATATATTTT. The whole variable domain, filled in from reference TRBV30 and TRBJ1-3, reads SQTIHQWPATLVQPVGSPLSLECTVEGTSNPNLYWYRQAAGRGLQLLFYSVGIGQISSEVPQNLSASRPQDRQFILSSKKLLLSDSGFYLCAWDEGQAGNTIYFGEGSWLTVV.

The chain links TRBV4-1 to TRBJ2-1; D is possibly TRBD1 (6 bases). The V end lost 4 bases, the J end lost 6 bases, and 22 bases lay between the germline ends. This CDR3 region has 17 residues. Germline CDR1 is MGHRA and CDR2 is YSYEKL. This CDR3 reads CASSLIQRGQGGNEQFF. The CDR3 DNA is TGCGCCAGCAGCCTCATCCAAAGGGGACAAGGTGGCAATGAGCAGTTCTTC.

The CDR3 DNA reads TGTGCCAGCACTGGCAGGGTGGGTGAGACCCAGTACTTC. Translated, it gives CASTGRVGETQYF. The rearrangement joins TRBV6-5 to TRBJ2-5, with TRBD1 as a possible D gene (5 bases). The length of the CDR3 is 13 residues. V lost 7 bases and J 5 bases, leaving 14 bases between the germline ends. Germline V gene data show CDR1 as MNHEY and CDR2 as SVGAGI.

The rearrangement links TRBV10-3 to TRBJ2-1, with 10 bases matching TRBD1. The V and J ends lost 4 bases and 9 bases, in that order; junction bases with no gene match: 3. The germline V gene encodes CDR1 ENHRY and CDR2 SYGVKD. The CDR3 covers 13 residues. The CDR3 loop reads CAISVRTGGEQFF. The DNA for the CDR3 is TGTGCCATCAGTGTAAGGACAGGGGGTGAGCAGTTCTTC.